Sequencing of this T cell receptor (beta chain) was carried out in a study of T cell responses to AZD1222 COVID-19 vaccine. Here immunoSEQ multiplex PCR was the method, and the copy in TCRdb shows in-frame clones only, minus some. Among 55,000 to 65,000 clones listed, 80% to 90% were seen once. Losses at the gene ends were 5 bases for V and 5 bases for J; bases not matched to a gene: 22. The V gene's germline CDR1 is SEHNR and CDR2 FQNEAQ (reference sequence). This CDR3 spans 19 amino acids. The receptor was isolated from an adult in good health. This chain uses TRBV7-9 with TRBJ2-5; 8 nucleotides line up with TRBD1. This specimen consisted of peripheral blood, obtained on day 0 of AZD1222 vaccination. The CDR3, as DNA: TGTGCCAGCAGCCAAGCCCGGTACCTCCCGACACAGGGGGTGGAGACCCAGTACTTC. The encoded protein is CASSQARYLPTQGVETQYF.